Listed below are T cell receptor beta chains from one sample, sequenced in a study of tumor-infiltrating lymphocytes in primary liver carcinoma. TCRdb re-called the multiplex PCR reads with MiXCR, one entry per CDR3 protein. The data contain about 110,000 distinct CDR3 sequences, around two thirds of them seen just once; the ten biggest clones take up roughly 9%. Sequenced material: liver tumor tissue from sampling region 1. These receptors were taken from a woman between 55 and 75 years old with primary liver carcinoma and hepatitis B virus infection. Each CDR3 is given with its conserved first and last residue. D genes are given only for firm matches. Size values are once, few and many counts, or a class for expanded clones, and some rows have none.

v_call	d_call	clone_size	j_call	cdr3_aa	cdr3_nt
TRBV11-2	TRBD2	-	TRBJ2-1	CASSLGSGSTSYIQFF	TGTGCCAGCAGCTTAGGTAGCGGGAGCACCTCTTACATACAGTTCTTC
TRBV5-1	-	-	TRBJ2-2	CASSMGNTGELFF	TGCGCCAGCAGCATGGGGAACACCGGGGAGCTGTTTTTT
TRBV4-1	TRBD1	-	TRBJ1-1	CASSQDREGAFAGHTEASF	TGCGCCAGCAGCCAAGATAGAGAGGGGGCCTTCGCGGGCCACACTGAAGCTTCCTTT
TRBV11-2	-	-	TRBJ2-7	CASSSSYKQYF	TGTGCTAGCAGCTCCTCCTACAAGCAGTACTTC
TRBV11-1	-	once	TRBJ1-1	CASSTDQNTEAFF	TGTGCCAGCAGTACTGACCAGAACACTGAAGCTTTCTTT
TRBV4-2	TRBD1	many	TRBJ1-2	CASSQAGQGPSGYGYTF	TGTGCCAGCAGCCAAGCGGGACAGGGGCCTAGTGGCTATGGCTACACCTTC
TRBV29-1	-	-	TRBJ1-2	CSVEGEGSRENHGYTF	TGCAGCGTTGAAGGGGAGGGTTCGAGGGAAAACCATGGCTACACCTTC
TRBV5-1	-	-	TRBJ2-3	CASSLVDFTDMQYF	TGCGCCAGCAGCTTGGTTGACTTCACAGATATGCAGTATTTT
TRBV12-3/TRBV12-4	TRBD1	-	TRBJ2-5	CASSFGTGGLEIQYF	TGTGCCAGCAGCTTCGGGACAGGGGGTTTAGAGATCCAGTACTTC
TRBV11-2	-	few	TRBJ2-1	CASSLDGSYNEQFF	TGTGCCAGCAGCTTAGATGGTAGCTACAATGAGCAGTTCTTC
TRBV10-1	TRBD1	-	TRBJ2-2	CVSSQNRGTGELFF	TGCGTCAGCAGTCAGAACAGGGGTACCGGGGAGCTGTTTTTT
TRBV29-1	TRBD1	once	TRBJ2-3	CSGGDRTPTDTQYF	TGCAGTGGTGGGGACAGGACCCCCACAGATACGCAGTATTTT
TRBV20-1	-	-	TRBJ2-5	CSARIPTGTETQYF	TGCAGTGCTAGGATTCCGACAGGCACAGAGACCCAGTACTTC
TRBV11-3	-	-	TRBJ2-1	CASSLRSAGGQFF	TGTGCCAGCAGCTTAAGGTCGGCGGGTGGACAGTTCTTC
TRBV6-1	TRBD1	many	TRBJ1-1	CASSPRTGGIEAFF	TGTGCCAGCAGTCCCCGGACAGGGGGGATTGAAGCTTTCTTT
TRBV5-1	TRBD1	once	TRBJ2-4	CADSLVQGADMDIQYF	TGCGCCGACAGCTTGGTTCAGGGGGCGGATATGGACATTCAGTACTTC
TRBV5-1	-	-	TRBJ1-1	CTSSLGAGRAEAFF	TGCACCAGCAGCTTGGGGGCAGGGCGCGCTGAAGCTTTCTTT
TRBV4-2	-	-	TRBJ2-5	CTSSREGAGQETQYF	TGTACCAGCAGCCGCGAGGGAGCGGGTCAAGAGACCCAGTACTTC
TRBV29-1	-	many	TRBJ2-1	CSGRDPGSYNEQFF	TGCAGCGGGAGGGATCCCGGTTCCTACAATGAGCAGTTCTTC
TRBV4-2	-	-	TRBJ1-5	CAGSRTAGKQDSSNQPQHF	TGTGCCGGCAGCCGGACAGCTGGAAAACAGGATTCTAGCAATCAGCCCCAGCATTTT
TRBV11-3	TRBD1	once	TRBJ2-2	CASNSLGQGSGELFF	TGTGCCAGCAACTCCCTCGGACAGGGGTCAGGGGAGCTGTTTTTT
TRBV11-3	-	-	TRBJ2-1	CASSVSRGSGNEQFF	TGTGCCAGTAGCGTAAGTAGAGGGAGTGGCAATGAGCAGTTCTTC
TRBV28	-	many	TRBJ2-7	CASINTNNYEQYF	TGTGCCAGCATTAATACTAATAACTACGAGCAGTACTTC
TRBV24-1	-	-	TRBJ2-4	CATSWRSGIVLAKSIQYF	TGTGCCACCAGTTGGCGTAGTGGGATTGTTTTGGCCAAAAGCATTCAGTACTTC
TRBV5-4	-	-	TRBJ2-7	CASSSLGHTYEEYF	TGTGCCAGCAGCTCCCTGGGACATACCTACGAGGAGTACTTC
TRBV28	TRBD1	-	TRBJ2-3	CASSRSTGGSDTQYF	TGTGCCAGCAGCCGATCGACAGGGGGCTCAGATACGCAGTATTTT
TRBV29-1	TRBD1	-	TRBJ2-3	CNVEDQGDRGNTQYF	TGCAACGTTGAGGATCAGGGGGACAGGGGAAATACGCAGTATTTT
TRBV11-3	TRBD1	-	TRBJ2-1	CASIGQGRSGEQFF	TGTGCCAGTATTGGACAGGGAAGGTCGGGTGAGCAGTTCTTC
TRBV6-1	TRBD1	-	TRBJ2-5	CTSSPRDRDWETQYF	TGTACCAGTAGTCCCCGGGACAGGGATTGGGAGACCCAGTACTTC
TRBV4-1	TRBD1	-	TRBJ1-6	CSSSQVLGQGAYSPPHF	TGCTCCAGCAGCCAAGTATTGGGACAGGGGGCATATTCACCCCCCCACTTT
TRBV7-9	-	few	TRBJ2-5	CASSLNLETQYF	TGTGCCAGCAGCCTGAATTTGGAGACCCAGTACTTC
TRBV11-2	-	-	TRBJ2-2	CASSMEANGELFF	TGTGCCAGCAGCATGGAGGCTAACGGGGAGCTGTTTTTT
TRBV12-3/TRBV12-4	-	-	TRBJ2-3	CASSRTWDTDTQYF	TGTGCCAGCAGCAGGACCTGGGACACAGATACGCAGTATTTT
TRBV12-3/TRBV12-4	-	medium-sized	TRBJ1-5	CASSLVGNQPQHF	TGTGCCAGCAGTTTAGTAGGAAATCAGCCCCAGCATTTT
TRBV11-1	TRBD2	-	TRBJ2-7	CTSSLEGQAGLAGVDYEQYF	TGTACCAGCAGCTTAGAGGGCCAGGCGGGACTAGCGGGAGTCGACTATGAGCAGTACTTC
TRBV11-3	-	-	TRBJ2-1	CVSNSKFDEQFF	TGTGTCAGTAACTCCAAATTCGATGAGCAGTTCTTC
TRBV11-2	TRBD2	few	TRBJ2-3	CANSFTGLVGGGTDTQYF	TGTGCCAACAGCTTCACGGGACTAGTGGGAGGGGGTACAGATACGCAGTATTTT
TRBV5-1	-	many	TRBJ2-7	CASSRNTGSGGEQYF	TGCGCCAGCAGCCGAAATACGGGCTCTGGGGGCGAGCAGTACTTC
TRBV6-1	-	-	TRBJ2-2	CASSASNTRELFF	TGTGCTAGCAGTGCCTCGAACACCCGGGAGCTGTTTTTT
TRBV5-4	TRBD2	few	TRBJ2-5	CASSLGTSGQETQYF	TGTGCCAGCAGCTTGGGGACTAGCGGCCAAGAGACCCAGTACTTC
TRBV30	-	few	TRBJ1-2	CAWRGPRGGTYGYTF	TGTGCCTGGAGGGGGCCCCGTGGAGGGACCTATGGCTACACCTTC
TRBV2	-	-	TRBJ2-3	CASRSSERSDMQYF	TGTGCCAGCAGGTCTTCTGAGCGTTCAGATATGCAGTATTTT
TRBV28	TRBD1	few	TRBJ2-3	CASSTIHLGIQGAHTDTQYF	TGTGCCAGCAGTACAATTCATTTAGGTATACAGGGGGCGCATACAGATACGCAGTATTTT
TRBV25-1	TRBD2	few	TRBJ2-3	CASSKTGASGRVTDTQYF	TGTGCCAGCAGCAAAACAGGGGCTAGCGGGAGAGTCACAGATACGCAGTATTTT
TRBV4-1	-	many	TRBJ2-3	CASSQDKRSTDTQYF	TGCGCCAGCAGCCAAGATAAGCGGAGCACAGATACGCAGTATTTT
TRBV12-3/TRBV12-4	-	-	TRBJ2-1	CASSLGWGGQFF	TGTGCCAGCAGTTTAGGTTGGGGTGGGCAGTTCTTC
TRBV6-4	TRBD2	few	TRBJ2-3	CASSDSLSGLASVDTQYF	TGTGCCAGCAGTGACTCGCTATCCGGACTAGCGTCTGTAGATACGCAGTATTTT
TRBV6-1	-	many	TRBJ2-2	CASRAGQNTGELFF	TGTGCCAGCAGGGCAGGACAGAACACCGGGGAGCTGTTTTTT
TRBV18	-	-	TRBJ2-3	CASSSTSTDTQYF	TGTGCCAGCTCTTCCACTAGCACAGATACGCAGTATTTT
TRBV12-3/TRBV12-4	-	-	TRBJ2-3	CASIFGFSTDTQYF	TGTGCCAGCATTTTCGGATTCAGCACAGATACGCAGTATTTT
TRBV11-3	-	-	TRBJ2-1	CASSQARRGTRSYNEQFF	TGTGCCAGCAGCCAAGCCCGCCGGGGGACTCGATCCTACAATGAGCAGTTCTTC
TRBV11-2	-	-	TRBJ2-5	CACSLVSNQETQCF	TGTGCCTGCAGCTTAGTCTCTAACCAAGAGACCCAGTGCTTC
TRBV7-8	TRBD2	-	TRBJ2-1	CASSQMTSGRHEQFF	TGTGCCAGCAGCCAGATGACTAGCGGGAGGCACGAGCAGTTCTTC
TRBV4-2	-	-	TRBJ1-5	CASNQYPGRELGQPQHF	TGTGCCAGCAACCAATACCCCGGACGGGAGCTGGGTCAGCCCCAGCATTTT
TRBV12-3/TRBV12-4	TRBD1	-	TRBJ1-2	CASSPTGRDCTF	TGTGCCAGCAGTCCGACAGGGAGAGACTGCACCTTC
TRBV12-3/TRBV12-4	-	many	TRBJ1-1	CASSKGNTEAFF	TGTGCCAGCAGCAAGGGGAACACTGAAGCTTTCTTT
TRBV5-1	TRBD1	-	TRBJ2-3	CASSLRGGQSTDTQYF	TGCGCCAGCAGCTTGAGAGGGGGACAGAGCACAGATACGCAGTATTTT
TRBV11-2	TRBD1	-	TRBJ1-5	CASSLGTGSNQPQHF	TGTGCCAGCAGCTTAGGGACAGGTTCGAATCAGCCTCAGCATTTT
TRBV28	TRBD2	many	TRBJ2-1	CASSPTGTSGKGEQFF	TGTGCCAGCAGTCCGACCGGGACTAGCGGGAAGGGTGAGCAGTTCTTC